Each of the 21 T cell receptor beta chains below was sequenced from the same sample in a study of blood T cell repertoires in COVID-19. Clones were read by immunoSEQ multiplex PCR, and TCRdb kept only the in-frame ones, dropping some. The sample includes over 85,000 clones, roughly nine tenths of them seen just once. Sequencing input: peripheral blood. These receptor sequences come from a woman in her forties or fifties with COVID-19, enrolled during active disease.

The chain has TRBV19 and TRBJ1-6, with 8 bases lining up with TRBD1. The V segment lost 4 bases and the J segment 5 bases; nucleotides outside the gene matches: 1. The CDR3 totals 14 residues. CDR1 and CDR2 (germline): LNHDA, SQIVND (reference sequence). The CDR3 loop is CASSTGQDNSPLHF. CDR3 coding DNA: TGTGCCAGTAGTACGGGACAGGATAATTCACCCCTCCACTTT.

J is TRBJ2-5 and V is TRBV9, with TRBD2 identical over 11 bases. Germline CDR1 is SGDLS and CDR2 is YYNGEE. The V and J ends lost 3 bases and 0 bases, in that order; junction bases with no gene match: 1. The length of the CDR3 is 15 residues. CDR3 coding DNA: TGTGCCAGCAGCGCTAGCGGGGGGTACCAAGAGACCCAGTACTTC. Its protein product is CASSASGGYQETQYF. The full variable domain, in which reference TRBV9 and TRBJ2-5 provide the parts outside the CDR3, is DSGVTQTPKHLITATGQRVTLRCSPRSGDLSVYWYQQSLDQGLQFLIQYYNGEERAKGNILERFSAQQFPDLHSELNLSSLELGDSALYFCASSASGGYQETQYFGPGTRLLVL.

A few counts support this clone. The CDR3 DNA sequence: TGCAGCGTCCCCACGCAGGGGGAGGCTTTCTTT. It codes for CSVPTQGEAFF. This chain joins TRBV29-1 and TRBJ1-1, with 7 bases aligning to TRBD1. This CDR3 comprises 11 residues. Germline values: CDR1 SQVTM, CDR2 ANQGSEA. Losses at the gene ends were 6 bases for V and 11 bases for J; bases not matched to a gene: 9.

With respect to this clone: This sample also contains other DNA sequences that code for the same CDR3. This sequence joins TRBV7-2 and TRBJ2-3; 14 bases line up with TRBD2. J gave up 6 bases and V 0 bases, and 5 bases lay outside the gene matches. Germline CDR1 reads SGHTA; CDR2 reads FQGNSA. The CDR3 covers 17 residues. The DNA for the CDR3 is TGTGCCAGCAGCTTAGCGGGGACTAGCGGGGGAACCGATACGCAGTATTTT. It encodes CASSLAGTSGGTDTQYF.

This chain uses TRBV6-2 or TRBV6-3 with TRBJ2-5, with a tentative D call TRBD2 (5 bases). Trimming left V 5 bases short and J 3 bases short, with 16 bases between. This CDR3 is built from 15 residues. Germline assignment: CDR1 MNHEY and CDR2 SVGEGT. Here the CDR3 reads CASSDETDFKETQYF. The CDR3 region has the DNA TGTGCCAGCAGTGATGAGACGGACTTCAAAGAGACCCAGTACTTC.

This clone was seen repeatedly, ten times or more. The V and J genes are TRBV5-5 and TRBJ2-2; TRBD1 agrees at 10 bases. The germline V gene encodes CDR1 SGHKS and CDR2 YYEKEE (reference sequence). The V segment lost 1 base and the J segment 7 bases; nucleotides outside the gene matches: 7. The CDR3 loop spans 16 amino acids. The CDR3, as DNA: TGTGCCAGCAGCTTGACAGGACAGGGGGTCTTCGGGGAGCTGTTTTTT. The encoded protein is CASSLTGQGVFGELFF. The whole variable domain, filled in from reference TRBV5-5 and TRBJ2-2, reads DAGVTQSPTHLIKTRGQQVTLRCSPISGHKSVSWYQQVLGQGPQFIFQYYEKEERGRGNFPDRFSARQFPNYSSELNVNALLLGDSALYLCASSLTGQGVFGELFFGEGSRLTVL.

The sample holds one count of this clone. This chain connects TRBV19 to TRBJ2-7; 7 bases are shared with TRBD1. Germline CDR1 and CDR2: LNHDA and SQIVND (reference sequence). V was pared by 8 bases and J by 3 bases, with 10 bases of the junction left unmatched. CDR3 size: 14 residues. CDR3 nucleotides: TGTGCCAGTTGCCCAGAACAGGGGATCTACGAGCAGTACTTC. Translating it yields CASCPEQGIYEQYF.

This clone was counted once. The chain employs TRBV10-1 and TRBJ2-6, with TRBD2 identical over 7 bases. The germline V gene has CDR1 WNHNN and CDR2 SYGVQD (reference sequence). V shed 3 bases and J 2 bases; nucleotides not matched to a gene: 1. This CDR3 spans 15 amino acids. CDR3 sequence (DNA): TGCGCCAGCAGTGATGGGGGGGCTGGGGCCAACGTCCTGACTTTC. Its protein product is CASSDGGAGANVLTF.

The chain links TRBV28 to TRBJ2-2, with a possible D match to TRBD2 (6 bases). The V gene's germline CDR1 is MDHEN and CDR2 SYDVKM. V was trimmed by 0 bases and J by 5 bases, leaving 10 bases between them. The CDR3 is 15 residues long. CDR3 amino acids: CASSLWEGQTGELFF. In DNA form, the CDR3 reads TGTGCCAGCAGTTTATGGGAGGGGCAAACCGGGGAGCTGTTTTTT.

CDR3 residues: CAISESAQGVDEQFF. CDR3 nucleotides: TGTGCCATCAGTGAGAGTGCGCAGGGGGTGGATGAGCAGTTCTTC. The chain employs TRBV10-3 and TRBJ2-1; 7 nucleotides match TRBD1. J gave up 8 bases and V 2 bases, and 9 bases lay outside the gene matches. This CDR3 is 15 amino acids long. In germline, CDR1 is ENHRY, CDR2 SYGVKD.

The V and J genes are TRBV5-1 and TRBJ2-2, with a weak D call TRBD2 (5 bases). Trimming removed 1 base at V and 4 bases at J, with 8 bases between. The germline V gene encodes CDR1 SGHRS and CDR2 YFSETQ. The CDR3 has 14 residues. The CDR3 loop reads CASSLLTSTGELFF. CDR3 DNA sequence: TGCGCCAGCAGCTTGTTAACTAGCACCGGGGAGCTGTTTTTT.

J is TRBJ2-2 and V is TRBV6-5; a weak D match, TRBD1 (6 bases). Between the trimmed V and J ends, which lost 5 bases and 0 bases, there was a span of 10 bases. The CDR3 is 15 residues long. Germline CDR1 reads MNHEY; CDR2 reads SVGAGI. The DNA of the CDR3 is TGTGCCAGCAGTCGGGACACCCCGAACACCGGGGAGCTGTTTTTT. Translated, it gives CASSRDTPNTGELFF.

The V call is TRBV19, the J call TRBJ1-4; 7 nucleotides agree with TRBD1. The germline gives CDR1 LNHDA, CDR2 SQIVND (reference sequence). The CDR3 is 13 residues long. Losses at the gene ends were 5 bases for V and 7 bases for J; bases not matched to a gene: 4. The CDR3 reads CASSRNRGEKLFF. In nucleotides, the CDR3 is TGTGCCAGTAGTCGGAACAGGGGTGAAAAACTGTTTTTT.

J is TRBJ1-2 and V is TRBV27; 9 bases are shared with TRBD1. The V segment lost 3 bases and the J segment 5 bases; nucleotides outside the gene matches: 13. The germline V gene encodes CDR1 MNHEY and CDR2 SMNVEV (reference sequence). This CDR3 region has 17 residues. The CDR3 reads CASSLDYLGTGLYGYTF. As DNA, the CDR3 is TGTGCCAGCAGTTTGGACTATCTCGGGACAGGGTTATATGGCTACACCTTC.

This chain joins TRBV5-6 and TRBJ2-7, with TRBD1 as a possible D gene (6 bases). Germline CDR1 is SGHDT and CDR2 is YYEEEE. The CDR3 consists of 14 residues. V was shortened by 0 bases and J by 5 bases, with 12 bases between the two germline ends. Here the CDR3 DNA reads TGTGCCAGCAGCTTGGGGTCAGGGGATAACGAGCAGTACTTC. Its protein is CASSLGSGDNEQYF.

The rearrangement joins TRBV9 to TRBJ1-1; the match to TRBD1 covers 7 bases. This CDR3 spans 13 amino acids. Per germline, CDR1 SGDLS and CDR2 YYNGEE. J was trimmed by 8 bases and V by 3 bases; bases with no gene match: 7. CDR3 nucleotides: TGTGCCAGCAGCGCCTGGACAGGCGGGGAAGCTTTCTTT. Protein product: CASSAWTGGEAFF.

The CDR3 protein is CASSLVAGGLNTGELFF. The CDR3 coding sequence is TGTGCCAGCAGCTTAGTAGCGGGGGGGCTTAACACCGGGGAGCTGTTTTTT. The V and J genes are TRBV11-3 and TRBJ2-2; 11 nucleotides align to TRBD2. Trimming at V came to 1 base and at J to 2 bases, leaving 3 bases not matched to a gene. Germline V CDR1 and CDR2: SGHNT, YENEEA. The CDR3 extends over 17 amino acids.

V and J are TRBV2 and TRBJ2-5, with 10 positions matching TRBD1. This CDR3 is 14 amino acids long. CDR1 is SNHLY and CDR2 is FYNNEI in the germline V gene. Unmatched junction bases numbered 6, after V lost 7 bases and J lost 4 bases. As DNA, the CDR3 is TGTGCCAGCACCACCCGGGACAGGGGAGAGACCCAGTACTTC. Protein sequence: CASTTRDRGETQYF.

The gene calls are TRBV18 and TRBJ2-3; 8 bases agree with TRBD2. Germline V gene lookup returns CDR1 KGHSH and CDR2 LQKENI. V gave up 3 bases and J gave up 4 bases; unmatched junction bases: 15. The CDR3 loop spans 18 amino acids. The CDR3 DNA reads as TGTGCCAGCTCACCCCCACGGTCACCGGGACTAGGGGCAGATACGCAGTATTTT. It translates to CASSPPRSPGLGADTQYF. Drawing the rest from reference TRBV18 and TRBJ2-3, the complete variable domain is NAGVMQNPRHLVRRRGQEARLRCSPMKGHSHVYWYRQLPEEGLKFMVYLQKENIIDESGMPKERFSAEFPKEGPSILRIQQVVRGDSAAYFCASSPPRSPGLGADTQYFGPGTRLTVL.

The chain recombines TRBV5-4 with TRBJ1-4; 8 nucleotides agree with TRBD1. V shed 4 bases and J 8 bases; nucleotides not matched to a gene: 4. CDR3 length: 13 amino acids. The V gene's germline CDR1 is SGHNT and CDR2 YYREEE (reference sequence). CDR3 protein: CASSTGQEEKLFF. The CDR3 nucleotides read TGTGCCAGCAGCACGGGACAGGAAGAAAAACTGTTTTTT.

This clone was picked up one time. DNA for the CDR3: TGCGCCAGCAGCCAAGACGGGGGAGGGGTTAACACTGAAGCTTTCTTT. Translation gives CASSQDGGGVNTEAFF. The genes are TRBV4-1 and TRBJ1-1, with a possible D match to TRBD1 (5 bases). V lost 0 bases to trimming and J lost 2 bases, with 13 bases between them. The germline gives CDR1 MGHRA, CDR2 YSYEKL. The CDR3 is made up of 16 amino acids.